A selection of T cell receptor beta chains follows, all from one sample in a study of CD8 T cells in acute hepatitis C reinfection. Using immunoSEQ multiplex PCR, the repertoire was profiled, and TCRdb retains in-frame clones only, with some absent. The sample gives more than 35,000 clones, about 83% of which show up once; under 0.65% is in the top ten. Sequenced: naive CD8+ T cells from PBMCs. All receptors derive from a man aged 30 to 39 with chronic hepatitis C. Both conserved end residues are part of each CDR3. D genes are given only for firm matches. Rows give clone size only sometimes, using once, few, many, or a class for an expanded clone.

clone_size	v_call	j_call	d_call	cdr3_nt	cdr3_aa
.	TRBV7-9	TRBJ2-7	.	TGTGCCAGCAGCTTCGACCCCTACGAGCAGTACTTC	CASSFDPYEQYF
.	TRBV30	TRBJ2-1	.	TGTGCCTGGACTAGCGCCTCCTACAATGAGCAGTTCTTC	CAWTSASYNEQFF
few	TRBV27	TRBJ2-2	TRBD2	TGTGCCAGCAGTTTGGGAGGGCCCACCGGGGAGCTGTTTTTT	CASSLGGPTGELFF
.	TRBV28	TRBJ1-5	.	TGTGCCAGCAGTCCCGACGGTTGGGGAAATCAGCCCCAGCATTTT	CASSPDGWGNQPQHF
once	TRBV19	TRBJ2-7	.	TGTGCCAGTAGTACCTGGGCTGCAGGGGACGGCGAGCAGTACTTC	CASSTWAAGDGEQYF
.	TRBV5-6	TRBJ2-7	.	TGTGCCAGCAGCGCTGGACTCTACGAGCAGTACTTC	CASSAGLYEQYF
.	TRBV6-5	TRBJ2-3	TRBD2	TGTGCCAGCAGTTTTAGCGGGGGAGCCCGGGATACGCAGTATTTT	CASSFSGGARDTQYF
once	TRBV29-1	TRBJ2-1	.	TGCAGCGTTGAAGCGGTTAGCAATGAGCAGTTCTTC	CSVEAVSNEQFF
.	TRBV4-3	TRBJ1-1	.	TGCGCCAGCAGCCAAGATACCAGGGAGAGGACTGAAGCTTTCTTT	CASSQDTRERTEAFF
.	TRBV19	TRBJ2-1	.	TGTGCCAGTAGTATGGGCTCGCCGTCCTACAATGAGCAGTTCTTC	CASSMGSPSYNEQFF
.	TRBV6-5	TRBJ1-2	TRBD1	TGTGCCAGCAGTTACACAGGGGCCTATGGCTACACCTTC	CASSYTGAYGYTF
.	TRBV29-1	TRBJ2-2	.	TGCAGCGTTGTGGACGGTAACACCGGGGAGCTGTTTTTT	CSVVDGNTGELFF
.	TRBV7-9	TRBJ2-5	TRBD2	TGTGCCAGCAGCTTAGGACTAGCGGGCCAAGAGACCCAGTACTTC	CASSLGLAGQETQYF
.	TRBV9	TRBJ2-7	TRBD2	TGTGCCAGCAGCCCCAGTCTTGGAGCGGGAGTCGGTGAGCAGTACTTC	CASSPSLGAGVGEQYF
.	TRBV10-1	TRBJ2-7	.	TGCGCCAGCAGAGACGAACCGGACTGGTCTCCTTACGAGCAGTACTTC	CASRDEPDWSPYEQYF
.	TRBV6-6	TRBJ2-7	.	TGTGCCAGCAGTTACTCGATGTACGCCGAGCAGTACTTC	CASSYSMYAEQYF
.	TRBV27	TRBJ2-1	.	TGTGCCAGCGCGGACTTAAATGACAATGAGCAGTTCTTC	CASADLNDNEQFF
.	TRBV2	TRBJ2-3	TRBD1	TGTGCCAACGAAGGACAGGAGGCAGATACGCAGTATTTT	CANEGQEADTQYF
once	TRBV10-3	TRBJ2-1	.	TGTGCCATCAGCGACTCAGATGAGCAGTTCTTC	CAISDSDEQFF
.	TRBV19	TRBJ2-3	TRBD2	TGTGCCAGTAGTATCGGGACTAGCGGGCCGGGCGCAGATACGCAGTATTTT	CASSIGTSGPGADTQYF
.	TRBV5-1	TRBJ2-3	TRBD2	TGCGCCAGCAGCTTGGCCTCCGGGGGGGAGTCTAGCACAGATACGCAGTATTTT	CASSLASGGESSTDTQYF
.	TRBV2	TRBJ1-2	.	TGTGCCAGCAGTGGACGGGGAAGCTATGGCTACACCTTC	CASSGRGSYGYTF
.	TRBV9	TRBJ2-5	TRBD2	TGTGCCAGCAGCGTAGGGGAAGCAACTAGCGCAGAGACCCAGTACTTC	CASSVGEATSAETQYF
once	TRBV5-4	TRBJ2-7	TRBD1	TGTGCCAGCAGCTCGTTTGAACAGGGGCCTTCCTACGAGCAGTACTTC	CASSSFEQGPSYEQYF
.	TRBV7-9	TRBJ1-2	TRBD1	TGTGCCAGCAGCCGAATAACAGGGGGGTATGGCTACACCTTC	CASSRITGGYGYTF
.	TRBV29-1	TRBJ2-7	.	TGCAGCGTTAACGGGGATGGGAGCTCCTACGAGCAGTACTTC	CSVNGDGSSYEQYF
few	TRBV27	TRBJ2-7	.	TGTGCCAGCAGTTACGGGATGACCTACGAGCAGTACTTC	CASSYGMTYEQYF
.	TRBV9	TRBJ2-1	TRBD2	TGTGCCAGCAGCGTAGACAGCGGGGGTGGATATGAGCAGTTCTTC	CASSVDSGGGYEQFF
.	TRBV6-1	TRBJ1-4	.	TGTGCCAGCAGGGCCGGACGGGGGGATTATGAAAAACTGTTTTTT	CASRAGRGDYEKLFF
.	TRBV19	TRBJ1-1	TRBD1	TGTGCCAGTAGCCCAACAGGGGAAAAAGCTTTCTTT	CASSPTGEKAFF
few	TRBV15	TRBJ2-3	.	TGTGCCACCAGCAGGGACCCGAGAGATACGCAGTATTTT	CATSRDPRDTQYF
.	TRBV6-5	TRBJ1-4	.	TGTGCCAGCAGTTTCTCATTGGGGATTAATGAAAAACTGTTTTTT	CASSFSLGINEKLFF